Below, 16 T cell receptor beta chains from the same sample are listed, as sequenced in a study of post-analysis software for immune sequencing data (dated by TCRdb to between 2014 and 2016). Beyond this particular receptor, the publication reports: Patients showed significantly higher frequencies than controls for 4 or 5 TRBV segments, among them TRBV5-6, TRBV5-1 and TRBV20-1.

The method behind the library was PCR. Sequenced on an Illumina HiSeq 2500. Unique molecular identifiers were incorporated into TCR beta cDNA libraries to reduce PCR and sequencing biases. TCRdb reworked the public reads: Q25 trimming with fastp, MiXCR clone assembly, productive beta chains retained. Every CDR3 protein is listed once, alongside the most common genes and DNA of its rows. This sample comprises about 430,000 distinct CDR3 sequences, 35% to 45% of them detected only once. Of the sample, 6.5% to 8% is held by the ten largest clones. These receptors' targets are unknown. Specimen: blood. The receptors derive from a girl aged 2 to 10 with multiple sclerosis.

The chain links TRBV20-1 to TRBJ2-1; 7 bases line up with TRBD1. The CDR3 has 13 amino acids. CDR1 is DFQATT, CDR2 SNEGSKA, per germline (reference sequence). The CDR3 sequence is CSVNRGANNEQFF. The CDR3 DNA follows: TGCAGCGTGAACAGGGGAGCGAACAATGAGCAGTTCTTC.

The V gene is TRBV7-3, the J gene TRBJ2-3; 7 nucleotides line up with TRBD2. Germline V gives CDR1 SGHTA, CDR2 FQGTGA. CDR3 size: 17 residues. The ends lost 2 bases at V and 1 base at J; junction bases unmatched: 9. The CDR3 DNA sequence: TGTGCCAGCAGCTTAGGCCGGGCTAGCGGCCGCACAGATACGCAGTATTTT. This gives the protein CASSLGRASGRTDTQYF.

This clonotype was counted between two and nine times. The gene calls are TRBV6-6 and TRBJ1-2; D possibly corresponds to TRBD1 (5 bases). V was cut by 5 bases and J by 7 bases, with 11 bases left in between. Germline CDR1 and CDR2: MNHNY and SVGAGI (reference sequence). The CDR3 has 12 residues. CDR3 DNA: TGTGCCAGCAGTCGTCAGGGCTCTGGCTACACCTTC. This codes for CASSRQGSGYTF.

This clonotype occurred a few times. The V call is TRBV4-2, the J call TRBJ1-1; D is uncertain. Per the germline V gene, CDR1 is LGHNA and CDR2 is YNFKEQ. Trimming took 8 bases from V and 4 from J, leaving 20 bases between them. The CDR3 contains 15 residues. The DNA for the CDR3 is TGTGCCAGCGGACGAGAAATGGGGAGGGTCACTGAAGCTTTCTTT. Encoded protein: CASGREMGRVTEAFF.

This clonotype was observed a handful of times. The chain combines TRBV5-1 with TRBJ2-7, with 7 nucleotides matching TRBD1. The end of the DNA fits TRBJ2-5 better, so the J call may be wrong. CDR3 length equals 15 residues. From germline, CDR1 is SGHRS and CDR2 YFSETQ. The CDR3, as DNA: TGCGCCAGCAGCTTGATACAGGGGAGCCGGGAGACCCAGTACTTC. Its translation is CASSLIQGSRETQYF.

This clonotype was seen a few times. V gene TRBV6-6 combines with J gene TRBJ2-1; D might be TRBD1 or TRBD2, each matching 5 bases. The CDR3 is made up of 15 amino acids. The V and J ends lost 3 bases and 8 bases respectively, with 17 bases between them. CDR1 and CDR2 (germline): MNHNY, SVGAGI (reference sequence). The CDR3 protein is CASSYGVGTGYEQFF. The CDR3 DNA follows: TGTGCCAGCAGTTATGGTGTAGGGACGGGCTATGAGCAGTTCTTC.

A single count supports this clonotype. The chain is built from TRBV29-1 and TRBJ2-5; 12 bases are a match to TRBD2. V was clipped by 4 bases and J by 4 bases; unmatched bases: 4. The CDR3 is 14 amino acids. Germline assignment: CDR1 SQVTM and CDR2 ANQGSEA. The CDR3 region is CSVALAGGRETQYF. The CDR3 region has the DNA TGCAGCGTTGCTCTAGCGGGGGGGAGAGAGACCCAGTACTTC. The entire variable domain, with the rest obtained from reference TRBV29-1 and TRBJ2-5, is as follows: SAVISQKPSRDICQRGTSLTIQCQVDSQVTMMFWYRQQPGQSLTLIATANQGSEATYESGFVIDKFPISRPNLTFSTLTVSNMSPEDSSIYLCSVALAGGRETQYFGPGTRLLVL.

This sequence joins TRBV7-9 and TRBJ1-2; no reliable D call. Per the germline V gene, CDR1 is SEHNR and CDR2 is FQNEAQ (reference sequence). Trimming left V 3 bases short and J 0 bases short, with 14 bases between. This CDR3 contains 16 residues. This chain's CDR3 is CASSFGGRRANYGYTF. CDR3 DNA: TGTGCCAGCAGCTTCGGTGGGAGACGAGCTAACTATGGCTACACCTTC.

The rearrangement links TRBV4-1 to TRBJ2-7, with TRBD2 matching over 13 bases. V shed 1 base and J 4 bases; nucleotides not matched to a gene: 1. CDR1 and CDR2 (germline): MGHRA, YSYEKL. This CDR3 has 15 residues. The CDR3 loop reads CASSQGTSGGYEQYF. In DNA, the CDR3 is TGCGCCAGCAGCCAAGGGACTAGCGGGGGTTACGAGCAGTACTTC.

J is TRBJ1-2 and V is TRBV24-1, with D possibly TRBD1 on 5 matching bases. Trimming removed 10 bases at V and 8 bases at J, with 16 bases between. The CDR3 loop spans 12 amino acids. Germline CDR1 KGHDR, CDR2 SFDVKD. DNA for the CDR3: TGTGCCACGAGGGACGGAGTGCGGGGCTACACCTTC. Protein: CATRDGVRGYTF.

The CDR3 DNA is TGCAGTGTTAGTGATGGACTCGGGCGTAGCGATGAGCAGTTCTTC. Its protein is CSVSDGLGRSDEQFF. The J gene is TRBJ2-1, the V gene TRBV20-1, with a possible D match to TRBD2 (5 bases). Germline CDR1 and CDR2: DFQATT and SNEGSKA (reference sequence). Deletions cut 7 bases from V and 8 bases from J, with 24 bases between. This CDR3 is built from 15 residues.

The chain carries TRBV12-3 or TRBV12-4 and TRBJ2-7; a weak D match, TRBD1 (6 bases). V lost 6 bases and J 1 base, leaving 13 bases between the germline ends. The CDR3 runs 14 residues. CDR3 sequence (DNA): TGTGCCAGCAGCATTACAGGGTTTTCCTACGAGCAGTACTTC. Translated, it gives CASSITGFSYEQYF.

The V gene is TRBV5-1, the J gene TRBJ2-7, with 9 nucleotides matching TRBD1. The CDR3 consists of 14 residues. The V gene's germline CDR1 is SGHRS and CDR2 YFSETQ. V shed 3 bases, J shed 3 bases, and the junction held 4 bases outside the gene matches. CDR3 sequence reads: CASSYGTGRYEQYF. The CDR3 DNA sequence: TGCGCCAGCAGCTACGGGACAGGGCGCTACGAGCAGTACTTC. The full variable domain, with the rest looked up from reference TRBV5-1 and TRBJ2-7, is KAGVTQTPRYLIKTRGQQVTLSCSPISGHRSVSWYQQTPGQGLQFLFEYFSETQRNKGNFPGRFSGRQFSNSRSEMNVSTLELGDSALYLCASSYGTGRYEQYFGPGTRLTVT.

This clonotype has only a few counts. This rearrangement joins TRBV29-1 to TRBJ2-7; 13 bases agree with TRBD2. The trim removed 7 bases at V and 6 bases at J, leaving 6 bases unmatched. There are 13 residues in the CDR3. CDR1 is SQVTM, CDR2 ANQGSEA, per germline. The CDR3 here is CSASGLAGAEQYF. CDR3 in DNA: TGCAGCGCTAGCGGACTAGCGGGAGCCGAGCAGTACTTC.

The CDR3 DNA sequence: TGTGCCAGCAGTTTGACAGATTACAATGAGCAGTTCTTC. Translation: CASSLTDYNEQFF. The genes are TRBV28 and TRBJ2-1; TRBD1 might be the D (5 bases). Per germline, CDR1 MDHEN and CDR2 SYDVKM. The CDR3 sequence is 13 residues long. V was trimmed by 3 bases and J by 4 bases, leaving 7 bases between them.

The chain combines TRBV20-1 with TRBJ2-7, with no clear D. Germline CDR1 is DFQATT and CDR2 is SNEGSKA (reference sequence). With 2 bases removed from V and 7 bases from J, the gap between germline ends came to 12 bases. The CDR3 has 12 amino acids. For the CDR3, the DNA is TGCAGTGCTAGAAAGGCGGAATGGGAGCAGTACTTC. This translates into CSARKAEWEQYF.